The 31 T cell receptor beta chains in this list originate from one sample, sequenced in a study of OX40 agonist ivuxolimab in advanced cancers. The repertoire was sequenced with immunoSEQ multiplex PCR; TCRdb's copy has only in-frame clones and lacks some. The data show tens of thousands of clones, 75% to 95% seen once. Sequenced material: CD4+ or CD8+ T cells sorted from blood, taken in a trial of the OX40 agonist ivuxolimab. These TCRs come from an adult with an advanced solid tumor such as melanoma, head and neck, liver or kidney cancer.

This chain links TRBV27 with TRBJ2-2; D is undetermined. This CDR3 has 12 amino acids. Trimming took 6 bases from V and 1 from J, leaving 3 bases between them. Germline V gene data show CDR1 as MNHEY and CDR2 as SMNVEV (reference sequence). The CDR3 loop reads CASRMNTGELFF. The CDR3, as DNA: TGTGCCAGCAGGATGAACACCGGGGAGCTGTTTTTT.

V is TRBV28 and J is TRBJ1-4; D is possibly TRBD1 (6 bases). CDR1 and CDR2 from the germline V gene are MDHEN and SYDVKM. Trimming left V 7 bases short and J 8 bases short, with 14 bases between. CDR3 length: 13 residues. In DNA form, the CDR3 reads TGTGCCAGCATAGAGGGAGGACAGGAAAAACTGTTTTTT. It codes for CASIEGGQEKLFF. Variable domain in full (rest from reference TRBV28 and TRBJ1-4): DVKVTQSSRYLVKRTGEKVFLECVQDMDHENMFWYRQDPGLGLRLIYFSYDVKMKEKGDIPEGYSVSREKKERFSLILESASTNQTSMYLCASIEGGQEKLFFGSGTQLSVL.

This chain links TRBV5-1 with TRBJ1-1; TRBD1 agrees at 8 bases. This CDR3 comprises 16 residues. CDR1 is SGHRS and CDR2 is YFSETQ in the germline V gene. The V segment lost 4 bases and the J segment 0 bases; nucleotides outside the gene matches: 8. As DNA, the CDR3 is TGCGCCAGCAGCGAAGGACAGGGTTCCATGAACACTGAAGCTTTCTTT. This encodes CASSEGQGSMNTEAFF.

The V gene is TRBV5-6, the J gene TRBJ2-2; either TRBD1 or TRBD2 may supply D (6 bases each). The V gene's germline CDR1 is SGHDT and CDR2 YYEEEE. Trimming took off 0 bases at V and 5 bases at J, with 17 bases between the two ends. The CDR3 consists of 17 residues. DNA of the CDR3: TGTGCCAGCAGCTTGGTTAGCCGGAGGGGGAAGACCGGGGAGCTGTTTTTT. As protein: CASSLVSRRGKTGELFF.

The rearrangement joins TRBV30 to TRBJ2-7; D is uncertain. The V gene lost 0 bases and the J gene lost 3 bases, with 9 bases spanning the gap. The CDR3 is made up of 13 amino acids. The germline gives CDR1 GTSNPN, CDR2 SVGIG (reference sequence). CDR3 in amino acids: CAWSVRSHYEQYF. CDR3 DNA sequence: TGTGCCTGGAGTGTACGATCCCACTACGAGCAGTACTTC. The full variable domain, completed using reference TRBV30 and TRBJ2-7, is SQTIHQWPATLVQPVGSPLSLECTVEGTSNPNLYWYRQAAGRGLQLLFYSVGIGQISSEVPQNLSASRPQDRQFILSSKKLLLSDSGFYLCAWSVRSHYEQYFGPGTRLTVT.

The J gene is TRBJ1-3, the V gene TRBV30; weak D call: TRBD1 (5 bases). V was cut by 5 bases and J by 2 bases, with 10 bases left in between. Germline V gene lookup returns CDR1 GTSNPN and CDR2 SVGIG (reference sequence). The CDR3 contains 13 residues. In nucleotides, the CDR3 is TGTGCCTGGGGGGGATGGACTGGAAACACCATATATTTT. Residues: CAWGGWTGNTIYF.

The chain combines TRBV18 with TRBJ1-1, with D unresolved. The CDR3 sequence is 14 residues long. Germline V CDR1 and CDR2: KGHSH, LQKENI. Trimming pared 3 bases from V and 1 base from J, leaving 9 bases between. The DNA for the CDR3 is TGTGCCAGCTCACCGTTAGACACGAACACTGAAGCTTTCTTT. Translated, it gives CASSPLDTNTEAFF.

V and J are TRBV9 and TRBJ2-3; weak D call: TRBD1 (6 bases). Germline CDR1 reads SGDLS; CDR2 reads YYNGEE. The V and J ends lost 0 bases and 3 bases respectively, with 14 bases between them. This CDR3 is built from 16 residues. The CDR3 region is CASSVGPGDRTDTQYF. In DNA, the CDR3 is TGTGCCAGCAGCGTAGGCCCAGGGGATAGAACAGATACGCAGTATTTT.

The rearrangement uses TRBV23-1 and TRBJ1-2; D is unclear. TRBV23-1 is annotated as an ORF whose role is uncertain. V was shortened by 1 base and J by 0 bases, with 6 bases between the two germline ends. This CDR3 is 14 amino acids long. CDR3: CASSQWATNYGYTF. The DNA for the CDR3 is TGCGCCAGCAGTCAATGGGCCACTAACTATGGCTACACCTTC.

The gene calls are TRBV4-1 and TRBJ2-5; the D gene is possibly TRBD2 (6 bases). Per the germline V gene, CDR1 is MGHRA and CDR2 is YSYEKL. V lost 4 bases, J lost 4 bases, and 16 bases lay in between. This CDR3 comprises 15 residues. CDR3 sequence reads: CASSLLRGMGETQYF. CDR3 nucleotide sequence: TGCGCCAGCAGCCTACTTCGCGGGATGGGAGAGACCCAGTACTTC.

The J gene is TRBJ1-1, the V gene TRBV11-2, with 9 bases matching TRBD1. CDR1 SGHAT and CDR2 FQNNGV come from the germline V gene. The junction had 14 bases not matched to a gene; V was cut back by 5 bases and J by 1 base. The CDR3 runs 18 residues. The CDR3 DNA sequence: TGTGCCAGCAGCCCCGGTCGCCTTTTGGGACAGGGGAACACTGAAGCTTTCTTT. Its protein product is CASSPGRLLGQGNTEAFF. Full variable domain (rest looked up from reference TRBV11-2 and TRBJ1-1): EAGVAQSPRYKIIEKRQSVAFWCNPISGHATLYWYQQILGQGPKLLIQFQNNGVVDDSQLPKDRFSAERLKGVDSTLKIQPAKLEDSAVYLCASSPGRLLGQGNTEAFFGQGTRLTVV.

This chain links TRBV6-1 with TRBJ1-2, with a tentative D call TRBD1 (5 bases). Deletions cut 6 bases from V and 8 bases from J, with 10 bases between. From germline, CDR1 is MNHNS and CDR2 SASEGT. The CDR3 is made up of 11 amino acids. The CDR3 DNA reads TGTGCCAGCAGGGGGCATGGCGGCTACACCTTC. It yields the protein CASRGHGGYTF.

This chain uses TRBV2 with TRBJ1-1; D not resolved. The V end was cut by 6 bases, the J end by 5 bases, with 19 bases between. There are 15 residues in the CDR3. Germline CDR1 is SNHLY and CDR2 is FYNNEI. The CDR3 DNA reads as TGTGCCAGCAGCTTAGAGACACATATGGGAACTGAAGCTTTCTTT. Its protein is CASSLETHMGTEAFF.

The J gene is TRBJ2-2, the V gene TRBV6-6; TRBD1 aligns across 9 bases. The J segment lost 4 bases and the V segment lost 7 bases, leaving 4 bases of the junction unmatched. Germline V gene lookup returns CDR1 MNHNY and CDR2 SVGAGI (reference sequence). This CDR3 has 14 amino acids. This chain's CDR3 is CASTGTGSTGELFF. Here the CDR3 DNA reads TGTGCCAGCACGGGGACAGGGTCCACCGGGGAGCTGTTTTTT.

The chain uses TRBV27 and TRBJ1-5; no reliable D call. V dropped 2 bases and J dropped 0 bases, with 8 bases sitting between them. Germline values: CDR1 MNHEY, CDR2 SMNVEV (reference sequence). The CDR3 runs 15 residues. CDR3 sequence reads: CASSLNPVSNQPQHF. In nucleotides, the CDR3 is TGTGCCAGCAGTTTAAACCCAGTTAGCAATCAGCCCCAGCATTTT.

This clone was seen a few times. The rearrangement joins TRBV19 to TRBJ2-7; a weak D match, TRBD2 (5 bases). V gave up 3 bases and J gave up 3 bases, with 9 bases separating them. The CDR3 runs 13 residues. Germline CDR1 LNHDA, CDR2 SQIVND (reference sequence). The chain's CDR3 is CASSIQEDYEQYF. The DNA of the CDR3 is TGTGCCAGTAGTATCCAGGAGGACTACGAGCAGTACTTC.

V usage is TRBV7-6 and J usage is TRBJ2-3, with 10 nucleotides matching TRBD1. The CDR3 has 15 residues. J gave up 6 bases and V 7 bases, and 10 bases lay outside the gene matches. Per the germline V gene, CDR1 is SGHVS and CDR2 is FNYEAQ. CDR3 sequence reads: CASTQDRGRADTQYF. CDR3 coding DNA: TGTGCCAGCACACAAGACAGGGGGCGCGCCGATACGCAGTATTTT.

This clone appeared a single time. The chain uses TRBV10-3 and TRBJ1-5; D call uncertain. In germline, CDR1 is ENHRY, CDR2 SYGVKD. This CDR3 has 17 amino acids. Deletions cut 0 bases from V and 2 bases from J, with 14 bases between. CDR3 sequence (DNA): TGTGCCATCAGTGAGTCGGGCGTAGGGCAGGGCAATCAGCCCCAGCATTTT. As protein: CAISESGVGQGNQPQHF.

The table lists this clone with a count of one. The rearrangement links TRBV6-5 to TRBJ2-3; 8 positions agree with TRBD1. The V segment lost 6 bases and the J segment 11 bases; nucleotides outside the gene matches: 4. This CDR3 has 11 amino acids. Germline CDR1 is MNHEY and CDR2 is SVGAGI. The CDR3 region is CASRRQGKQYF. The CDR3, as DNA: TGTGCCAGCAGGCGACAGGGGAAGCAGTATTTT.

The chain recombines TRBV10-3 with TRBJ2-1; 8 bases map to TRBD2. In germline, CDR1 is ENHRY, CDR2 SYGVKD. There are 15 residues in the CDR3. The ends lost 6 bases at V and 1 base at J; junction bases unmatched: 5. In DNA form, the CDR3 reads TGTGCCATCAGCCAAAGCGGGAGTTCCTACAATGAGCAGTTCTTC. Residues: CAISQSGSSYNEQFF.

This chain joins TRBV10-1 and TRBJ1-1; 7 nucleotides align to TRBD1. The CDR3 is 13 amino acids. Per germline, CDR1 WNHNN and CDR2 SYGVQD (reference sequence). Unmatched junction bases numbered 3, after V lost 2 bases and J lost 6 bases. CDR3 amino acids: CASSETGTAEAFF. In nucleotides, the CDR3 is TGCGCCAGCAGTGAGACTGGGACAGCTGAAGCTTTCTTT.

The chain joins TRBV4-1 to TRBJ2-5, with 7 bases that match TRBD1. CDR1 and CDR2 (germline): MGHRA, YSYEKL. There are 14 residues in the CDR3. Trimming at V came to 0 bases and at J to 5 bases, leaving 3 bases not matched to a gene. The CDR3 loop reads CASSQDRGWETQYF. CDR3 DNA sequence: TGCGCCAGCAGCCAAGACAGGGGGTGGGAGACCCAGTACTTC.

This sequence joins TRBV19 and TRBJ1-2; the D is unclear. CDR3 size: 15 residues. CDR1 is LNHDA, CDR2 SQIVND, per germline (reference sequence). The V and J ends lost 7 bases and 3 bases respectively, with 18 bases between them. The CDR3: CASIPDPRVDYGYTF. CDR3 DNA: TGTGCCAGTATACCAGATCCTAGGGTAGACTATGGCTACACCTTC. Together with reference TRBV19 and TRBJ1-2, the CDR3 gives the full variable domain: DGGITQSPKYLFRKEGQNVTLSCEQNLNHDAMYWYRQDPGQGLRLIYYSQIVNDFQKGDIAEGYSVSREKKESFPLTVTSAQKNPTAFYLCASIPDPRVDYGYTFGSGTRLTVV.

This chain connects TRBV5-5 to TRBJ1-1; D ambiguous. This CDR3 region has 13 residues. Trimming stripped 3 bases from V and 11 bases from J, with 17 bases between. Germline V gives CDR1 SGHKS, CDR2 YYEKEE (reference sequence). CDR3 DNA sequence: TGTGCCAGCAGCTCACTGAGGGAAAGGTACGCTTTCTTT. It yields the protein CASSSLRERYAFF.

This chain joins TRBV5-1 and TRBJ2-1; 12 bases match TRBD2. CDR3 length: 15 residues. The V and J ends lost 4 bases and 9 bases, in that order; junction bases with no gene match: 8. Germline V lookup: CDR1 SGHRS, CDR2 YFSETQ. The DNA for the CDR3 is TGCGCCAGCAGCCGTGAGACTAGCGGGAGCGGTGAGCAGTTCTTC. Translation gives CASSRETSGSGEQFF.

The gene calls are TRBV10-3 and TRBJ2-7; 7 bases are shared with TRBD1. The CDR3 spans 13 residues. V lost 6 bases to trimming and J lost 4 bases; unmatched junction nucleotides: 6. Germline V gene data show CDR1 as ENHRY and CDR2 as SYGVKD. CDR3 sequence reads: CAISRTGLYEQYF. CDR3 coding DNA: TGTGCCATCAGCAGGACAGGTCTTTACGAGCAGTACTTC.

This chain joins TRBV29-1 and TRBJ2-2, with 8 bases lining up with TRBD1. V was clipped by 6 bases and J by 4 bases; unmatched bases: 4. There are 13 residues in the CDR3. Germline CDR1 and CDR2: SQVTM and ANQGSEA. CDR3 sequence: CSVRTGFTGELFF. CDR3 in DNA: TGCAGCGTCCGGACAGGGTTCACCGGGGAGCTGTTTTTT.

V gene TRBV9 combines with J gene TRBJ2-1, with 8 bases fitting TRBD2. From germline, CDR1 is SGDLS and CDR2 YYNGEE. The V and J ends lost 0 bases and 0 bases, in that order; junction bases with no gene match: 5. The CDR3 loop spans 17 amino acids. The CDR3 coding sequence is TGTGCCAGCAGCGTAGAACTGGCGGGAGGCTCCTACAATGAGCAGTTCTTC. Translating gives CASSVELAGGSYNEQFF.

V and J are TRBV5-5 and TRBJ2-5, with TRBD2 identical over 8 bases. CDR1 SGHKS and CDR2 YYEKEE come from the germline V gene (reference sequence). The CDR3 consists of 13 residues. V trimming: 2 bases; J trimming: 4 bases; junction bases outside the gene matches: 1. For the CDR3, the DNA is TGTGCCAGCAGCTTCGGACTAGCAGAGACCCAGTACTTC. Protein: CASSFGLAETQYF.

The V call is TRBV27, the J call TRBJ2-7; D is undetermined. The CDR3 length is 14 residues. The germline CDR1 and CDR2 sequences are MNHEY and SMNVEV (reference sequence). V was trimmed by 0 bases and J by 2 bases, leaving 8 bases between them. The CDR3 here is CASSLSVGTYEQYF. CDR3 sequence (DNA): TGTGCCAGCAGTTTATCGGTGGGGACCTACGAGCAGTACTTC.

This chain links TRBV7-9 with TRBJ1-6, with unresolved D. CDR3 length equals 14 residues. With 5 bases removed from V and 4 bases from J, the gap between germline ends came to 9 bases. CDR1 is SEHNR, CDR2 FQNEAQ, per germline (reference sequence). This CDR3 reads CASSLAGYNSPLHF. The CDR3 bases are TGTGCCAGCAGCCTGGCAGGTTATAATTCACCCCTCCACTTT.